This T cell receptor (beta chain) is drawn from a study of T cell responses to AZD1222 COVID-19 vaccine. Findings of the study overall: Spike-specific TCR breadth and depth both grew after two AZD1222 doses.

Produced via immunoSEQ multiplex PCR; TCRdb's table is partial and in-frame only. The repertoire has more than 110,000 clones, over 75% of them found once; the top ten carry about 4.4%. The CDR3 covers 12 residues. V was trimmed by 6 bases and J by 6 bases, leaving 9 bases between them. The germline V gene encodes CDR1 SNHLY and CDR2 FYNNEI. Notes on this clone: Its target is unknown.

The sample in question was peripheral blood, obtained on day 0 of AZD1222 vaccination. The chain links TRBV2 to TRBJ1-5; D is uncertain. This TCR derives from an adult in good health. This CDR3 is CASRGPGQPQHF. CDR3 nucleotide sequence: TGTGCCAGCAGAGGGCCGGGTCAGCCCCAGCATTTT.